These 10 T cell receptor beta chains share one sample of origin, sequenced in a study of post-analysis software for immune sequencing data. For these TCRs, the target antigens are not known. Each TCR beta cDNA library carried unique molecular identifiers. TCRdb itself ran the PCR reads through MiXCR, one entry per CDR3 protein. The sample holds 350,000 to 500,000 distinct CDR3 sequences, approximately 38% seen once. Study results and caveats: Comparison of patients with controls showed five or six TRBV segments more frequent in patients, TRBV5-6, TRBV5-1 and TRBV20-1 among them.

The sample comprised blood. The source of these receptors is a girl aged 2 to 9 with multiple sclerosis.

This clonotype came up a few times. The chain joins TRBV20-1 to TRBJ2-5, with D possibly being TRBD1 (6 bases). The J call may not be correct, given that the DNA end is closer to TRBJ2-7. This CDR3 spans 15 amino acids. The V gene's germline CDR1 is DFQATT and CDR2 SNEGSKA (reference sequence). The CDR3 nucleotides are TGCAGTGCTAGAGATTTCAGGGGATCGTCGCACGAGCAGTACTTC. It codes for CSARDFRGSSHEQYF.

This chain links TRBV20-1 with TRBJ2-3; 8 nucleotides match TRBD1. With 3 bases clipped from V and 3 bases from J, the junction kept 8 bases outside the gene matches. The germline CDR1 and CDR2 sequences are DFQATT and SNEGSKA (reference sequence). The CDR3 consists of 15 residues. The CDR3 DNA reads as TGCAGTGCTAGCAGGACAGGGAGAGTTACAGATACGCAGTATTTT. It codes for CSASRTGRVTDTQYF.

V is TRBV2 and J is TRBJ2-1; tentatively, D is TRBD2 (6 bases). Between the trimmed V and J ends, which lost 2 bases and 3 bases, there was a span of 11 bases. The CDR3 is 15 residues long. The germline V gene has CDR1 SNHLY and CDR2 FYNNEI. CDR3 nucleotide sequence: TGTGCCAGCAGTGAAATTCGGGAGCGCTACAATGAGCAGTTCTTC. This encodes CASSEIRERYNEQFF.

The V call is TRBV28, the J call TRBJ1-6, with 10 nucleotides matching TRBD1. CDR1 MDHEN and CDR2 SYDVKM come from the germline V gene. There are 13 residues in the CDR3. J gave up 12 bases and V 10 bases, and 9 bases lay outside the gene matches. CDR3 amino acids: CATQRDRGLPLHF. Written as DNA, the CDR3 is TGTGCCACCCAACGGGACAGGGGACTACCCCTCCACTTT.

This clonotype was seen more than once but under ten times. The rearrangement uses TRBV29-1 and TRBJ2-5, with TRBD2 matching over 8 bases. The V and J ends lost 6 bases and 0 bases, in that order; junction bases with no gene match: 21. Germline V CDR1 and CDR2: SQVTM, ANQGSEA. The CDR3 is made up of 19 amino acids. In DNA, the CDR3 is TGCAGCGTCCACCACACGTTCGGCGGGAGGAGGTTGTACCAAGAGACCCAGTACTTC. Translating it yields CSVHHTFGGRRLYQETQYF.

This chain links TRBV4-2 with TRBJ1-1; no definite D call. The V and J ends lost 8 bases and 6 bases respectively, with 22 bases between them. Germline lookup yields CDR1 LGHNA and CDR2 YNFKEQ. The CDR3 extends over 15 amino acids. This chain's CDR3 is CASALESSRGAEAFF. CDR3 sequence (DNA): TGTGCCAGCGCCCTCGAGTCTTCACGAGGAGCTGAAGCTTTCTTT.

The V call is TRBV29-1, the J call TRBJ2-4; 7 bases line up with TRBD1. Germline V gives CDR1 SQVTM, CDR2 ANQGSEA. The length of the CDR3 is 11 residues. The junction had 3 bases not matched to a gene; V was cut back by 7 bases and J by 6 bases. CDR3 region: CSGRQGNIQYF. CDR3 bases: TGCAGCGGAAGACAGGGAAACATTCAGTACTTC.

This clonotype was observed many times. The rearrangement uses TRBV10-3 and TRBJ2-7, with 10 positions matching TRBD1. Germline V gene lookup returns CDR1 ENHRY and CDR2 SYGVKD. The CDR3 covers 14 residues. The junction had 2 bases not matched to a gene; V was cut back by 4 bases and J by 2 bases. DNA of the CDR3: TGTGCCATCAGTGGAGGACAGGGGGCCTACGAGCAGTACTTC. Translated, it gives CAISGGQGAYEQYF.

This clonotype was counted ten times or more. CDR3 region: CASSLRASEETQYF. DNA for the CDR3: TGTGCCAGCAGCCTCAGAGCGTCGGAAGAGACCCAGTACTTC. This chain connects TRBV9 to TRBJ2-5; D not certain. Trimming removed 4 bases from V and 3 bases from J, with 13 bases in between. This CDR3 region has 14 residues. CDR1 SGDLS and CDR2 YYNGEE come from the germline V gene.

The chain couples TRBV14 to TRBJ2-1; the D gene could be TRBD1 or TRBD2 (5 bases each). V lost 0 bases, J lost 3 bases, and 21 bases lay in between. Germline V gene sequence: CDR1 SGHDN, CDR2 FVKESK. The CDR3 runs to 19 residues. CDR3 in amino acids: CASSQDMTGGRLIYNEQFF. Written as DNA, the CDR3 is TGTGCCAGCAGCCAAGATATGACTGGGGGACGGCTAATCTACAATGAGCAGTTCTTC. Full variable domain (missing parts from reference TRBV14 and TRBJ2-1): EAGVTQFPSHSVIEKGQTVTLRCDPISGHDNLYWYRRVMGKEIKFLLHFVKESKQDESGMPNNRFLAERTGGTYSTLKVQPAELEDSGVYFCASSQDMTGGRLIYNEQFFGPGTRLTVL.